Listed below are T cell receptor beta chains from one sample, sequenced in a study of T cell changes during pregnancy in multiple sclerosis. The repertoire was sequenced with immunoSEQ multiplex PCR; TCRdb's copy has only in-frame clones and lacks some. The sample records roughly 40,000 clones, 75% to 95% being singletons. The starting material was CD8+ T cells from peripheral blood mononuclear cells, obtained before pregnancy. The receptors originated from a female donor with multiple sclerosis, enrolled in a pregnancy study. The CDR3 runs from the conserved cysteine through the conserved F or W. Each record gives: D gene, V gene, clone size, J gene, CDR3 DNA, CDR3 protein. A D gene is named only where the DNA matches it firmly. The size of a clone is reported for some rows only, either as once, few or many, or as a class for expanded clones.

>.|TRBV30|.|TRBJ2-3
TGTGCCTGGAGTCTATCTAGCACAGATACGCAGTATTTT
CAWSLSSTDTQYF
>TRBD1|TRBV7-9|.|TRBJ2-1
TGTGCCAGCAGCCCGGAGGGACAGGGCCTCCATGAGCAGTTCTTC
CASSPEGQGLHEQFF
>TRBD2|TRBV7-6|.|TRBJ2-1
TGTGCCAGCAGCTTAGAGGTGGGACTAGCGGGAGGAAATGAGCAGTTCTTC
CASSLEVGLAGGNEQFF
>TRBD1|TRBV14|.|TRBJ2-7
TGTGCCAGCAGCAGGGGGCCGCCCTACGAGCAGTACTTC
CASSRGPPYEQYF
>.|TRBV1|.|TRBJ2-3
TGCACCAGCACCATAGCGGGACTCACAGATACGCAGTATTTT
CTSTIAGLTDTQYF
>.|TRBV30|.|TRBJ1-4
TGTGCCTGGAGTGTCGGACCAGGAGGGGCGAAGGAAAAACTGTTTTTT
CAWSVGPGGAKEKLFF
>TRBD1|TRBV30|.|TRBJ1-5
TGTGCCTGGAGTGACACAGGGGATCAGCCCCAGCATTTT
CAWSDTGDQPQHF
>.|TRBV4-1|.|TRBJ1-1
TGCGCCAGCAGCCCGGGGGGGACTGAAGCTTTCTTT
CASSPGGTEAFF
>.|TRBV10-3|.|TRBJ2-7
TGTGCCTCCGGGATCCAGAGCTCCTACGAGCAGTACTTC
CASGIQSSYEQYF
>TRBD1|TRBV7-9|.|TRBJ1-1
TGTGCCAGCAGCCCCCAACAGGGGATGAACACTGAAGCTTTCTTT
CASSPQQGMNTEAFF
>.|TRBV27|.|TRBJ2-7
TGTGCCAGCAGTACAGACAGGGGGAGTTGGCGGGAGGGCCTTAGGAAGCAGTACTTC
CASSTDRGSWREGLRKQYF
>.|TRBV4-2|.|TRBJ2-1
TGTGCCAGCAGCCCCCGGACATACTCCTACAATGAGCAGTTCTTC
CASSPRTYSYNEQFF
>TRBD2|TRBV2|.|TRBJ2-2
TGTGCCAGCAGCGGGAGGGGGAACGGGGAGCTGTTTTTT
CASSGRGNGELFF
>.|TRBV21-1|few|TRBJ2-1
TGTGCCAGCAGCAAAGAGGGCACTAGCGGGAGGTATAACAATGAGCAGTTCTTC
CASSKEGTSGRYNNEQFF
>TRBD1|TRBV28|.|TRBJ2-2
TGTGCCAGCAGTGTCGGGACAGAGGATTCCGGGGAGCTGTTTTTT
CASSVGTEDSGELFF
>.|TRBV18|once|TRBJ2-7
TGTGCCAGCTCACCATCTTACTACGAGCAGTACTTC
CASSPSYYEQYF
>.|TRBV4-2|.|TRBJ2-7
TGTGCCAGCAGCCAAGATATTACTAGCTACGAGCAGTACTTC
CASSQDITSYEQYF
>TRBD2|TRBV4-2|.|TRBJ2-7
TGTGCCAGCAGCCAATCTAGCGGGAGTAGGTACGAGCAGTACTTC
CASSQSSGSRYEQYF
>TRBD2|TRBV9|.|TRBJ2-7
TGTGCCAGCAGTTTGACTAGCGGGAGCGGGCGCGAGCAGTACTTC
CASSLTSGSGREQYF
>.|TRBV5-1|.|TRBJ2-7
TGCGCCAGCAGCACGGGACTGACCTACGAGCAGTACTTC
CASSTGLTYEQYF
>.|TRBV6-5|.|TRBJ2-1
TGTGCCAGCAGTTACTCTGTCGAGAATGAGCAGTTCTTC
CASSYSVENEQFF
>TRBD2|TRBV27|.|TRBJ2-3
TGTGCCAGCAGACACGGGGGGGATACGCAGTATTTT
CASRHGGDTQYF
>.|TRBV19|.|TRBJ2-2
TGTGCCAGTAGTATGATTCTAAACACCGGGGAGCTGTTTTTT
CASSMILNTGELFF
>TRBD2|TRBV7-9|.|TRBJ2-1
TGTGCCAGCAGCCTAGGACTAGCGGGAGGGTATGAGCAGTTCTTC
CASSLGLAGGYEQFF
>.|TRBV4-2|.|TRBJ2-7
TGTGCCAGCAGCGTAGGACAATACGAGCAGTACTTC
CASSVGQYEQYF
>.|TRBV2|.|TRBJ1-1
TGTGCCAGCAGCGACACGTACACTGAAGCTTTCTTT
CASSDTYTEAFF
>.|TRBV27|.|TRBJ1-2
TGTGCCAGCAGTTTCCAGGGTGGCGGGGGCCCCTATGGCTACACCTTC
CASSFQGGGGPYGYTF
>.|TRBV27|.|TRBJ2-5
TGTGCCAGCAGCCAGACTAGTCAAGAGACCCAGTACTTC
CASSQTSQETQYF
>.|TRBV2|.|TRBJ2-2
TGTGCCAGCACGGACAGAACTTCGAACACCGGGGAGCTGTTTTTT
CASTDRTSNTGELFF
>.|TRBV10-3|.|TRBJ2-2
TGTGCCATCAGTGAGATACGAGTGGGAGTCGACACCGGGGAGCTGTTTTTT
CAISEIRVGVDTGELFF
>TRBD2|TRBV9|.|TRBJ2-1
TGTGCCAGCAGCGTAGGGGGACTACCCAGCACCAGCTCCTACAATGAGCAGTTCTTC
CASSVGGLPSTSSYNEQFF
>.|TRBV6-5|.|TRBJ1-2
TGTGCCAGCAGCCCAGGACAACTCACGGGCTATGGCTACACCTTC
CASSPGQLTGYGYTF
>.|TRBV6-5|.|TRBJ1-6
TGTGCCAGCGCGGTCGAGTCCTCCTATAATTCACCCCTCCACTTT
CASAVESSYNSPLHF
>.|TRBV7-2|.|TRBJ1-3
TGTGCCAGCAGCGCAATCACAGGGCCGAGAAACACCATATATTTT
CASSAITGPRNTIYF